Listed below are T cell receptor beta chains from one sample, sequenced in a study of control samples from healthy donors and cancer patients. Method: immunoSEQ multiplex PCR; TCRdb's copy keeps in-frame clones and lacks some. The sample includes around 120,000 clones, just over 90% of them seen just once. Material: blood. These receptors were taken from a woman aged 18-29 years in good health. CDR3s include the opening cysteine and the closing phenylalanine or tryptophan. Each record gives: J gene, D gene, clone size, CDR3 length, V gene, CDR3 protein, CDR3 DNA. D genes are given only for firm matches. Size is omitted from some rows. Given values are once, few, many or a class for expanded clones.

j_call: TRBJ1-2; d_call: .; clone_size: once; cdr3_length: 14; v_call: TRBV28; cdr3_aa: CASRPNRLYYGYTF; cdr3_nt: TGTGCCAGCAGACCCAACAGGCTTTACTATGGCTACACCTTC
j_call: TRBJ2-7; d_call: TRBD2; clone_size: .; cdr3_length: 15; v_call: TRBV5-4; cdr3_aa: CASSLDPAGTYEQYF; cdr3_nt: TGTGCCAGCAGCTTGGATCCAGCGGGGACCTACGAGCAGTACTTC
j_call: TRBJ2-2; d_call: .; clone_size: .; cdr3_length: 13; v_call: TRBV5-4; cdr3_aa: CASSPTRTGELFF; cdr3_nt: TGTGCCAGCAGCCCAACAAGAACCGGGGAGCTGTTTTTT
j_call: TRBJ1-2; d_call: .; clone_size: .; cdr3_length: 13; v_call: TRBV27; cdr3_aa: CASSVQGAYGYTF; cdr3_nt: TGTGCCAGCAGTGTACAGGGTGCCTATGGCTACACCTTC
j_call: TRBJ2-7; d_call: TRBD2; clone_size: .; cdr3_length: 17; v_call: TRBV4-3; cdr3_aa: CASSQDIQGLAGIGQYF; cdr3_nt: TGCGCCAGCAGCCAAGACATACAGGGACTAGCGGGGATTGGGCAGTACTTC
j_call: TRBJ2-2; d_call: .; clone_size: .; cdr3_length: 15; v_call: TRBV11-2; cdr3_aa: CASALTGRNTGELFF; cdr3_nt: TGTGCCAGCGCCCTTACCGGACGGAACACCGGGGAGCTGTTTTTT
j_call: TRBJ2-7; d_call: TRBD1; clone_size: .; cdr3_length: 14; v_call: TRBV7-7; cdr3_aa: CASSVDRGSYEQYF; cdr3_nt: TGTGCCAGCAGCGTGGACAGGGGCTCCTACGAGCAGTACTTC
j_call: TRBJ1-6; d_call: TRBD1; clone_size: .; cdr3_length: 14; v_call: TRBV28; cdr3_aa: CASTGQGWNSPLHF; cdr3_nt: TGTGCCAGCACAGGACAGGGGTGGAATTCACCCCTCCACTTT
j_call: TRBJ2-1; d_call: .; clone_size: .; cdr3_length: 15; v_call: TRBV28; cdr3_aa: CASIPPGREADEQFF; cdr3_nt: TGTGCCAGCATCCCACCAGGCAGGGAAGCGGATGAGCAGTTCTTC
j_call: TRBJ1-1; d_call: .; clone_size: once; cdr3_length: 14; v_call: TRBV27; cdr3_aa: CASSPLRGSSEAFF; cdr3_nt: TGTGCCAGCAGTCCCCTCCGTGGGAGCTCCGAAGCTTTCTTT
j_call: TRBJ2-5; d_call: TRBD2; clone_size: .; cdr3_length: 16; v_call: TRBV7-2; cdr3_aa: CASSLERRGGAETQYF; cdr3_nt: TGTGCCAGCAGCTTGGAGAGACGGGGGGGCGCCGAGACCCAGTACTTC
j_call: TRBJ1-1; d_call: TRBD1; clone_size: .; cdr3_length: 14; v_call: TRBV7-2; cdr3_aa: CASSTGTGGAEAFF; cdr3_nt: TGTGCCAGCAGCACCGGGACAGGGGGCGCTGAAGCTTTCTTT
j_call: TRBJ2-7; d_call: TRBD2; clone_size: .; cdr3_length: 14; v_call: TRBV20-1; cdr3_aa: CSASGGREGWEQYF; cdr3_nt: TGCAGTGCTAGTGGGGGGAGGGAGGGCTGGGAGCAGTACTTC
j_call: TRBJ1-3; d_call: .; clone_size: .; cdr3_length: 16; v_call: TRBV5-1; cdr3_aa: CASSPRTGRLGDTIYF; cdr3_nt: TGCGCCAGCAGCCCTCGAACAGGGCGGCTTGGCGACACCATATATTTT
j_call: TRBJ1-2; d_call: TRBD1; clone_size: .; cdr3_length: 15; v_call: TRBV19; cdr3_aa: CASSLGQGISYGYTF; cdr3_nt: TGTGCCAGTAGCCTGGGACAGGGAATCAGCTATGGCTACACCTTC
j_call: TRBJ1-1; d_call: .; clone_size: .; cdr3_length: 17; v_call: TRBV5-1; cdr3_aa: CASSLVSPRRVNTEAFF; cdr3_nt: TGCGCCAGCAGCTTGGTTTCTCCTCGACGGGTGAACACTGAAGCTTTCTTT
j_call: TRBJ1-5; d_call: TRBD1; clone_size: .; cdr3_length: 15; v_call: TRBV6-2/TRBV6-3; cdr3_aa: CASSLTGRSNQPQHF; cdr3_nt: TGTGCCAGCAGTTTGACAGGGCGGAGCAATCAGCCCCAGCATTTT
j_call: TRBJ2-5; d_call: .; clone_size: .; cdr3_length: 16; v_call: TRBV9; cdr3_aa: CASSPPPGQIRETQYF; cdr3_nt: TGTGCCAGCAGCCCACCTCCCGGACAGATACGAGAGACCCAGTACTTC
j_call: TRBJ2-5; d_call: .; clone_size: .; cdr3_length: 13; v_call: TRBV10-1; cdr3_aa: CASSAGYGETQYF; cdr3_nt: TGCGCCAGCAGTGCAGGGTATGGGGAGACCCAGTACTTC
j_call: TRBJ1-4; d_call: .; clone_size: .; cdr3_length: 11; v_call: TRBV3-1/TRBV3-2; cdr3_aa: CASSDGRKLFF; cdr3_nt: TGTGCCAGCAGCGACGGAAGAAAACTGTTTTTT
j_call: TRBJ2-7; d_call: .; clone_size: .; cdr3_length: 15; v_call: TRBV7-2; cdr3_aa: CASSLVSGQPYEQYF; cdr3_nt: TGTGCCAGCAGCTTAGTTTCTGGCCAGCCCTACGAGCAGTACTTC
j_call: TRBJ1-1; d_call: .; clone_size: .; cdr3_length: 14; v_call: TRBV19; cdr3_aa: CASSLPTANTEAFF; cdr3_nt: TGTGCCAGTAGTTTGCCCACCGCGAACACTGAAGCTTTCTTT
j_call: TRBJ2-2; d_call: TRBD2; clone_size: .; cdr3_length: 17; v_call: TRBV10-1; cdr3_aa: CASSVSGSGGYTGELFF; cdr3_nt: TGCGCCAGCAGTGTAAGCGGTAGCGGGGGATACACCGGGGAGCTGTTTTTT
j_call: TRBJ2-5; d_call: TRBD2; clone_size: .; cdr3_length: 15; v_call: TRBV10-2; cdr3_aa: CASNTGLADQETQYF; cdr3_nt: TGCGCCAGCAATACGGGACTAGCGGACCAAGAGACCCAGTACTTC
j_call: TRBJ1-6; d_call: .; clone_size: .; cdr3_length: 17; v_call: TRBV5-1; cdr3_aa: CASSLAAGSSYNSPLHF; cdr3_nt: TGCGCCAGCAGCTTGGCCGCAGGGAGCTCCTATAATTCACCCCTCCACTTT
j_call: TRBJ2-7; d_call: .; clone_size: .; cdr3_length: 14; v_call: TRBV27; cdr3_aa: CASSGTFSSYEQYF; cdr3_nt: TGTGCCAGCTCCGGGACCTTTAGCTCCTACGAGCAGTACTTC
j_call: TRBJ1-2; d_call: TRBD1; clone_size: .; cdr3_length: 16; v_call: TRBV4-2; cdr3_aa: CASSQEPAGTGDGYTF; cdr3_nt: TGTGCCAGCAGCCAAGAACCAGCCGGGACAGGGGACGGCTACACCTTC
j_call: TRBJ1-2; d_call: .; clone_size: .; cdr3_length: 14; v_call: TRBV14; cdr3_aa: CASSQGKGNYGYTF; cdr3_nt: TGTGCCAGCAGCCAAGGCAAGGGGAACTATGGCTACACCTTC
j_call: TRBJ2-5; d_call: TRBD2; clone_size: .; cdr3_length: 13; v_call: TRBV3-1/TRBV3-2; cdr3_aa: CASSQASGLAGNF; cdr3_nt: TGTGCCAGCAGCCAAGCGTCTGGCCTAGCGGGCAACTTC
j_call: TRBJ1-1; d_call: TRBD1; clone_size: .; cdr3_length: 19; v_call: TRBV2; cdr3_aa: CASFLSIGILTGKSAEAFF; cdr3_nt: TGTGCCAGTTTTCTTTCTATCGGTATTTTGACAGGGAAATCGGCTGAAGCTTTCTTT
j_call: TRBJ2-3; d_call: .; clone_size: .; cdr3_length: 12; v_call: TRBV7-2; cdr3_aa: CASSPDSYTQYF; cdr3_nt: TGTGCCAGCAGCCCGGACTCTTATACGCAGTATTTT
j_call: TRBJ2-3; d_call: .; clone_size: .; cdr3_length: 12; v_call: TRBV27; cdr3_aa: CASSPTTDTQYF; cdr3_nt: TGTGCCAGCAGTCCCACCACAGATACGCAGTATTTT
j_call: TRBJ2-7; d_call: .; clone_size: .; cdr3_length: 13; v_call: TRBV5-6; cdr3_aa: CASSLQDTYEQYF; cdr3_nt: TGTGCCAGCAGCTTGCAGGATACCTACGAGCAGTACTTC
j_call: TRBJ2-3; d_call: TRBD2; clone_size: .; cdr3_length: 16; v_call: TRBV4-2; cdr3_aa: CASSQWSGDITDTQYF; cdr3_nt: TGTGCCAGCAGCCAATGGAGCGGGGATATCACAGATACGCAGTATTTT
j_call: TRBJ1-1; d_call: .; clone_size: .; cdr3_length: 14; v_call: TRBV2; cdr3_aa: CASRQIRDVTEAFF; cdr3_nt: TGTGCCAGCAGACAAATCCGGGACGTCACTGAAGCTTTCTTT
j_call: TRBJ1-4; d_call: TRBD1; clone_size: .; cdr3_length: 15; v_call: TRBV5-4; cdr3_aa: CASSTGTGGGEKLFF; cdr3_nt: TGTGCCAGCAGCACAGGGACAGGGGGCGGTGAAAAACTGTTTTTT
j_call: TRBJ1-1; d_call: .; clone_size: .; cdr3_length: 14; v_call: TRBV5-1; cdr3_aa: CASSLAGRSTEAFF; cdr3_nt: TGCGCCAGCAGCTTGGCAGGGAGGAGCACTGAAGCTTTCTTT
j_call: TRBJ2-3; d_call: .; clone_size: .; cdr3_length: 12; v_call: TRBV2; cdr3_aa: CASSEARYTQYF; cdr3_nt: TGTGCCAGCAGTGAAGCAAGGTATACGCAGTATTTT
j_call: TRBJ1-2; d_call: .; clone_size: .; cdr3_length: 14; v_call: TRBV2; cdr3_aa: CASSAAGGVYGYTF; cdr3_nt: TGTGCCAGCAGTGCCGCAGGTGGAGTCTATGGCTACACCTTC
j_call: TRBJ2-2; d_call: TRBD1; clone_size: few; cdr3_length: 13; v_call: TRBV13; cdr3_aa: CASETGTTGELFF; cdr3_nt: TGTGCCAGCGAGACAGGGACCACCGGGGAGCTGTTTTTT
j_call: TRBJ1-6; d_call: .; clone_size: once; cdr3_length: 14; v_call: TRBV7-9; cdr3_aa: CASSLEADNSPLHF; cdr3_nt: TGTGCCAGCAGCTTAGAGGCAGATAATTCACCCCTCCACTTT
j_call: TRBJ2-7; d_call: .; clone_size: .; cdr3_length: 14; v_call: TRBV5-1; cdr3_aa: CASSFGAAAYEQYF; cdr3_nt: TGCGCCAGCAGCTTCGGTGCGGCAGCCTACGAGCAGTACTTC
j_call: TRBJ1-1; d_call: .; clone_size: .; cdr3_length: 14; v_call: TRBV29-1; cdr3_aa: CSVMTGTMNTEAFF; cdr3_nt: TGCAGCGTCATGACCGGGACAATGAACACTGAAGCTTTCTTT
j_call: TRBJ2-5; d_call: .; clone_size: .; cdr3_length: 16; v_call: TRBV7-2; cdr3_aa: CASSKQYRGYQETQYF; cdr3_nt: TGTGCCAGCAGCAAGCAGTACAGAGGGTACCAAGAGACCCAGTACTTC
j_call: TRBJ2-7; d_call: .; clone_size: .; cdr3_length: 20; v_call: TRBV19; cdr3_aa: CASSIISGDPFRGTPYEQYF; cdr3_nt: TGTGCCAGTAGTATAATCTCCGGGGACCCTTTCCGGGGCACCCCCTACGAGCAGTACTTC
j_call: TRBJ1-2; d_call: TRBD1; clone_size: .; cdr3_length: 13; v_call: TRBV4-3; cdr3_aa: CASSQRQGHGYTF; cdr3_nt: TGCGCCAGCAGCCAGCGACAGGGACATGGCTACACCTTC
j_call: TRBJ2-3; d_call: TRBD2; clone_size: .; cdr3_length: 15; v_call: TRBV6-6; cdr3_aa: CASGLAGGITDTQYF; cdr3_nt: TGTGCCAGCGGTCTAGCGGGGGGGATCACAGATACGCAGTATTTT
j_call: TRBJ1-3; d_call: TRBD1; clone_size: .; cdr3_length: 17; v_call: TRBV9; cdr3_aa: CASSPGQGYLSGNTIYF; cdr3_nt: TGTGCCAGCAGCCCAGGACAGGGTTACCTCTCTGGAAACACCATATATTTT
j_call: TRBJ1-4; d_call: .; clone_size: .; cdr3_length: 13; v_call: TRBV6-5; cdr3_aa: CATLFATNEKLFF; cdr3_nt: TGTGCCACCCTGTTTGCAACTAATGAAAAACTGTTTTTT
j_call: TRBJ1-2; d_call: .; clone_size: .; cdr3_length: 15; v_call: TRBV9; cdr3_aa: CASSPPIIGNYGYTF; cdr3_nt: TGTGCCAGCAGCCCACCGATAATTGGGAACTATGGCTACACCTTC
j_call: TRBJ1-2; d_call: TRBD1; clone_size: once; cdr3_length: 10; v_call: TRBV30; cdr3_aa: CATGGQRYTF; cdr3_nt: TGTGCCACCGGGGGACAGCGCTACACCTTC
j_call: TRBJ2-1; d_call: TRBD2; clone_size: .; cdr3_length: 15; v_call: TRBV6-5; cdr3_aa: CASSWSGRGLVEQFF; cdr3_nt: TGTGCCAGCAGTTGGAGCGGGAGAGGTCTAGTGGAGCAGTTCTTC
j_call: TRBJ2-1; d_call: .; clone_size: .; cdr3_length: 16; v_call: TRBV2; cdr3_aa: CASSAKGLSIYNEQFF; cdr3_nt: TGTGCCAGCAGTGCAAAGGGCCTGAGTATTTACAATGAGCAGTTCTTC
j_call: TRBJ2-7; d_call: TRBD2; clone_size: .; cdr3_length: 15; v_call: TRBV2; cdr3_aa: CASIHIAGGSYEQYF; cdr3_nt: TGTGCCAGCATTCATATAGCGGGGGGGTCATACGAGCAGTACTTC
j_call: TRBJ2-3; d_call: TRBD1; clone_size: .; cdr3_length: 15; v_call: TRBV6-5; cdr3_aa: CASSYEGQGADTQYF; cdr3_nt: TGTGCCAGCAGTTACGAGGGACAGGGGGCAGATACGCAGTATTTT
j_call: TRBJ2-3; d_call: .; clone_size: once; cdr3_length: 17; v_call: TRBV7-3; cdr3_aa: CASSLMGRTYGTDTQYF; cdr3_nt: TGTGCCAGCAGCTTAATGGGCCGGACCTACGGCACAGATACGCAGTATTTT
j_call: TRBJ1-5; d_call: .; clone_size: .; cdr3_length: 15; v_call: TRBV21-1; cdr3_aa: CASTEDRGGTQPQHF; cdr3_nt: TGTGCCAGCACCGAGGACAGGGGGGGGACTCAGCCCCAGCATTTT
j_call: TRBJ1-2; d_call: TRBD1; clone_size: .; cdr3_length: 14; v_call: TRBV30; cdr3_aa: CAWSVRDRVRGYTF; cdr3_nt: TGTGCCTGGAGTGTAAGGGACAGGGTTAGGGGCTACACCTTC